A selection of T cell receptor beta chains follows, all from one sample in a study of CD8 T cells in Susac syndrome. MiXCR, run by TCRdb on the immunoSEQ multiplex PCR reads, gives a single entry per CDR3 protein. The sample consists of 150,000 to 200,000 distinct CDR3 sequences, just over 90% of them appearing once. Sequences were obtained from CD4+ T cells from PBMCs. These receptors were taken from a human donor in good health. Both conserved end residues are part of each CDR3. A D gene is named only where the DNA matches it firmly. The listing skips clone size in some rows; elsewhere it reads once, few, many or a size class.

D: -
V: TRBV20-1
J: TRBJ2-2
size: -
DNA: TGCAGTGCTAAATGGAACACCGGGGAGCTGTTTTTT
CDR3: CSAKWNTGELFF

D: TRBD1
V: TRBV24-1
J: TRBJ2-5
size: -
DNA: TGTGCCACCAGTGATCCTCAGGGGGCTGGGGAGACCCAGTACTTC
CDR3: CATSDPQGAGETQYF

D: -
V: TRBV3-1
J: TRBJ1-2
size: -
DNA: TGTGCCAGCAGCCAAGTGGCAGAAAACTATGGCTACACCTTC
CDR3: CASSQVAENYGYTF

D: TRBD1
V: TRBV19
J: TRBJ2-5
size: -
DNA: TGTGCCAGTAGGGACAGGGGGCAAGAAGAGACCCAGTACTTC
CDR3: CASRDRGQEETQYF

D: -
V: TRBV2
J: TRBJ1-2
size: -
DNA: TGTGCCAGCAGTTTCCAGCCTACAGGGAAAGGCTACACCTTC
CDR3: CASSFQPTGKGYTF

D: -
V: TRBV5-1
J: TRBJ1-6
size: -
DNA: TGCGCCAGCAGCGTATCGCCACCGAATTCACCCCTCCACTTT
CDR3: CASSVSPPNSPLHF

D: -
V: TRBV9
J: TRBJ1-1
size: -
DNA: TGTGCCAGCAGCGTAGGGAGGGAGAGCACTGAAGCTTTCTTT
CDR3: CASSVGRESTEAFF

D: -
V: TRBV5-1
J: TRBJ2-3
size: once
DNA: TGCGCCAGCAGCTTGGTGGCAGGGGGGGAAGATACGCAGTATTTT
CDR3: CASSLVAGGEDTQYF

D: -
V: TRBV6-5
J: TRBJ1-1
size: -
DNA: TGTGCCACCCAACCCGTCACAGGGAGCACTGAAGCTTTCTTT
CDR3: CATQPVTGSTEAFF

D: TRBD2
V: TRBV5-1
J: TRBJ2-2
size: -
DNA: TGCGCCAGCAGACCGACTGCGGGGGGGCAAGGCGGGGAGCTGTTTTTT
CDR3: CASRPTAGGQGGELFF

D: -
V: TRBV6-5
J: TRBJ2-3
size: -
DNA: TGTGCCAGCAGTTACGTGGGGCCGACAGATACGCAGTATTTT
CDR3: CASSYVGPTDTQYF

D: -
V: TRBV7-2
J: TRBJ2-1
size: -
DNA: TGTGCCAGCAGCTTTCTCGCGGACAGAGCCTACAATGAGCAGTTCTTC
CDR3: CASSFLADRAYNEQFF

D: TRBD2
V: TRBV7-8
J: TRBJ2-2
size: once
DNA: TGTGCCAGCAGCTTAACTCGGGGGGAGAACACCGGGGAGCTGTTTTTT
CDR3: CASSLTRGENTGELFF

D: -
V: TRBV3-1
J: TRBJ2-3
size: -
DNA: TGTGCCAGCAGCCAACAAACAAGCACAGATACGCAGTATTTT
CDR3: CASSQQTSTDTQYF

D: -
V: TRBV5-1
J: TRBJ1-1
size: -
DNA: TGCGCCAGCAGCTTGGTGGGTAATTGGAACACTGAAGCTTTCTTT
CDR3: CASSLVGNWNTEAFF

D: TRBD2
V: TRBV6-6
J: TRBJ2-5
size: -
DNA: TGTGCCAGCAGTTACAGACTAGCGGTCTCGGAGACCCAGTACTTC
CDR3: CASSYRLAVSETQYF

D: -
V: TRBV6-2/TRBV6-3
J: TRBJ2-1
size: -
DNA: TGTGCCAGCAGCTTACTTACGGGGGCATACAATGAGCAGTTCTTC
CDR3: CASSLLTGAYNEQFF

D: -
V: TRBV12-3/TRBV12-4
J: TRBJ2-4
size: -
DNA: TGTGCCAGCAGTTTTAATCTAGCCAAAAACATTCAGTACTTC
CDR3: CASSFNLAKNIQYF

D: -
V: TRBV7-2
J: TRBJ2-4
size: -
DNA: TGTGCCAGCAGCTTAGATCCAGCCAAAAACATTCAGTACTTC
CDR3: CASSLDPAKNIQYF

D: -
V: TRBV2
J: TRBJ2-5
size: -
DNA: TGTGCCAGCAGTGGGCTGGCAGGAGAGACCCAGTACTTC
CDR3: CASSGLAGETQYF

D: -
V: TRBV7-6
J: TRBJ2-5
size: -
DNA: TGTGCCAGCGGCTTAGCTCCCCAAGAGACCCAGTACTTC
CDR3: CASGLAPQETQYF

D: -
V: TRBV10-3
J: TRBJ2-3
size: once
DNA: TGTGCCATCAGTGACAGGGGTAGTGATACGCAGTATTTT
CDR3: CAISDRGSDTQYF

D: -
V: TRBV20-1
J: TRBJ1-1
size: -
DNA: TGCAGCCTAGACACTGAAGCTTTCTTT
CDR3: CSLDTEAFF

D: -
V: TRBV6-1
J: TRBJ1-2
size: -
DNA: TGTGCCAGCGGAGAGGGATACTATGGCTACACCTTC
CDR3: CASGEGYYGYTF

D: TRBD1
V: TRBV15
J: TRBJ1-5
size: -
DNA: TGTGCCACCAGCAGATCATCAATGACAGGGGAACAGCCCCAGCATTTT
CDR3: CATSRSSMTGEQPQHF

D: -
V: TRBV5-1
J: TRBJ1-1
size: -
DNA: TGCGCCAGCAGCCGTCGACCGGAACAGGCGCTACCTGAAGCTTTCTTT
CDR3: CASSRRPEQALPEAFF

D: -
V: TRBV9
J: TRBJ1-2
size: -
DNA: TGTGCCAGCAGCGTAGAGGGGGGAACCTATGGCTACACCTTC
CDR3: CASSVEGGTYGYTF

D: -
V: TRBV27
J: TRBJ2-7
size: -
DNA: TGTGCCAGCAGTTTATCGGTGGCCCCAAAAGCCGGGCAGTACTTC
CDR3: CASSLSVAPKAGQYF